The clone carrying this T cell receptor (beta chain) was counted a single time. This sample is drawn from a study of blood T cell repertoires in COVID-19. Study-level background: PBMCs, B-cell-depleted T cells, or T cells were the source of the cDNA or gDNA that made up the material.

In the study's own analysis: Estimation of nucleated cell counts was performed using reference gene primer amplification. Data came from immunoSEQ multiplex PCR; TCRdb stores just in-frame clones and leaves some out. Clone size and V and J calls were adopted from that table, with D and trimming inferred from the DNA. The repertoire includes about 400,000 clones, around 90% of them detected once, and 3% sits in the top ten. Germline values: CDR1 MNHEY, CDR2 SMNVEV (reference sequence). The CDR3 length is 15 residues. With 6 bases removed from V and 3 bases from J, the gap between germline ends came to 14 bases.

The source material was peripheral blood. This chain uses TRBV27 with TRBJ1-4; tentatively, D is TRBD1 (5 bases). This clonotype was obtained from a human donor in a cohort sampled during active COVID-19. CDR3 residues: CASRRFKGPNEKLFF. The CDR3 DNA reads as TGTGCCAGCAGACGATTTAAGGGGCCTAATGAAAAACTGTTTTTT.